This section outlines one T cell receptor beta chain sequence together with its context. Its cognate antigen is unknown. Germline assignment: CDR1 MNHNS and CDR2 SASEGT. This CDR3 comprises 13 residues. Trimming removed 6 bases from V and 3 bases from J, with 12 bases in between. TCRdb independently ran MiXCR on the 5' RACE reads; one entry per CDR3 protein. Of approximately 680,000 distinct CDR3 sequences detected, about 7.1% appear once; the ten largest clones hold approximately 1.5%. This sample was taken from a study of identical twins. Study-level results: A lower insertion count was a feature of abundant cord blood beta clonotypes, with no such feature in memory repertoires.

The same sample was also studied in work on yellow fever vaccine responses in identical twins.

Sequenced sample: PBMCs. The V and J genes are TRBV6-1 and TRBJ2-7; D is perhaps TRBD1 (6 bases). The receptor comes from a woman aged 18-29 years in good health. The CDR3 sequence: CASSRTDYYEQYV. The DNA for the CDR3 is TGTGCCAGCAGCCGGACAGACTACTACGAGCAGTACGTC.